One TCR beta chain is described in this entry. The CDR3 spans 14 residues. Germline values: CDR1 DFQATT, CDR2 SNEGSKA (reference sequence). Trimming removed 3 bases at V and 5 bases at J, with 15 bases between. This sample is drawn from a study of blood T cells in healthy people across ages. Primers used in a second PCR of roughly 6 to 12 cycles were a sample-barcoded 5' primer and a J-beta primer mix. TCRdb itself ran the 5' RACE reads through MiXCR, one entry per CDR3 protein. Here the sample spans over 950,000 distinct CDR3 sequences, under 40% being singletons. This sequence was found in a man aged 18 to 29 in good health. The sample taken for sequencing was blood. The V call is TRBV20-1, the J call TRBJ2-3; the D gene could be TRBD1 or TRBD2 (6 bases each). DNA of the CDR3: TGCAGTGCTAGGGAGGGGCAGGGGTTAGATACGCAGTATTTT. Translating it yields CSAREGQGLDTQYF.